The 32 T cell receptor beta chains below were found in one sample sequenced in a study of control samples from healthy donors and cancer patients. Here immunoSEQ multiplex PCR was the method, and the copy in TCRdb shows in-frame clones only, minus some. The table includes 120,000 or so clones, about 95% detected once. Sequenced material: blood. Source of these receptors: a man aged 30-40 years in good health.

The table lists this clone with a few counts. This chain uses TRBV3-1 (or the pseudogene TRBV3-2) with TRBJ2-3, with 9 positions matching TRBD2. Germline lookup yields CDR1 LGHDT and CDR2 YNNKEL (reference sequence). This CDR3 is built from 15 residues. Germline trimming cut 6 bases from V and 8 bases from J; bases unmatched to any gene: 12. The CDR3 loop is CASSPFGTSHATQYF. The DNA of the CDR3 is TGTGCCAGCAGTCCTTTTGGGACTAGCCACGCTACGCAGTATTTT.

The CDR3 nucleotides are TGTGCCAGCAGCGTAGGCCCTTTAGAGACCCAGTACTTC. Its protein is CASSVGPLETQYF. V and J are TRBV9 and TRBJ2-5; D is ambiguous. The CDR3 is made up of 13 amino acids. Germline CDR1 reads SGDLS; CDR2 reads YYNGEE. The germline V and J ends were trimmed by 0 bases and 4 bases, with 7 bases remaining between them.

V gene TRBV6-2 or TRBV6-3 combines with J gene TRBJ2-7; D remains unclear. This CDR3 has 14 amino acids. V was clipped by 4 bases and J by 2 bases, with 12 bases between them. Germline CDR1 MNHEY, CDR2 SVGEGT. In nucleotides, the CDR3 is TGTGCCAGCAGTTCGGTCCAAGTAGCCTACGAGCAGTACTTC. This sequence encodes CASSSVQVAYEQYF.

This chain joins TRBV7-3 and TRBJ2-1; 7 nucleotides line up with TRBD1. Losses at the gene ends were 5 bases for V and 8 bases for J; bases not matched to a gene: 6. The CDR3 runs 13 residues. In germline, CDR1 is SGHTA, CDR2 FQGTGA. The CDR3 sequence is CASSPTGWDEQFF. Written as DNA, the CDR3 is TGTGCCAGCAGCCCGACAGGGTGGGATGAGCAGTTCTTC.

This chain connects TRBV4-1 to TRBJ1-5, with D possibly being TRBD1 (5 bases). V was clipped by 4 bases and J by 0 bases, with 13 bases between them. The CDR3 sequence is 16 residues long. Germline V lookup: CDR1 MGHRA, CDR2 YSYEKL. CDR3 region: CASSLSSGYSNQPQHF. Written as DNA, the CDR3 is TGCGCCAGCAGCCTTTCTTCAGGGTATAGCAATCAGCCCCAGCATTTT.

This clone was counted a few times. The chain couples TRBV28 to TRBJ2-7, with TRBD1 matching 7 bases. Germline CDR1 MDHEN, CDR2 SYDVKM. The CDR3 runs to 13 residues. J was trimmed by 3 bases and V by 4 bases; bases with no gene match: 3. The CDR3 reads CASSSGTVYEQYF. As DNA, the CDR3 is TGTGCCAGCAGTTCCGGGACAGTCTACGAGCAGTACTTC.

This clone was seen just once. The rearrangement links TRBV4-3 to TRBJ2-2; 10 bases agree with TRBD2. V lost 0 bases, J lost 6 bases, and 13 bases stayed unmatched. Germline lookup yields CDR1 LGHNA and CDR2 YSLEER. This CDR3 is built from 19 residues. The CDR3 is CASSQELWGLAGEAGELFF. The CDR3 nucleotides read TGCGCCAGCAGCCAAGAGCTTTGGGGTCTAGCGGGGGAGGCCGGGGAGCTGTTTTTT.

This chain connects TRBV3-1 (or the pseudogene TRBV3-2) to TRBJ1-5; D remains unclear. With 1 base removed from V and 6 bases from J, the gap between germline ends came to 4 bases. This CDR3 comprises 12 residues. Germline V gene data show CDR1 as LGHDT and CDR2 as YNNKEL (reference sequence). This chain's CDR3 is CASSQGTQPQHF. Written as DNA, the CDR3 is TGTGCCAGCAGCCAAGGGACTCAGCCCCAGCATTTT.

The chain carries TRBV7-2 and TRBJ1-6; D is unresolved. V was pared by 2 bases and J by 5 bases, with 10 bases between. The CDR3 has 15 residues. Germline CDR1 SGHTA, CDR2 FQGNSA. For the CDR3, the DNA is TGTGCCAGCAGCTTACGTGCAGGAGATAATTCACCCCTCCACTTT. The encoded protein is CASSLRAGDNSPLHF.

This chain joins TRBV7-8 and TRBJ1-3; 7 nucleotides match TRBD1. The CDR3 is 18 residues long. V dropped 5 bases and J dropped 0; count of bases not matched to a gene: 13. In germline, CDR1 is SGHVS, CDR2 FQNEAQ. This chain's CDR3 is CASSLPGAGGASGNTIYF. The CDR3 DNA follows: TGTGCCAGCAGCCTACCTGGGGCAGGGGGGGCCTCTGGAAACACCATATATTTT.

This clone was counted only a few times. The rearrangement uses TRBV6-5 and TRBJ1-2, with a tentative D call TRBD1 (5 bases). The CDR3 sequence is 12 residues long. CDR1 is MNHEY, CDR2 SVGAGI, per germline. Trimming took 2 bases from V and 6 from J, leaving 7 bases between them. The CDR3 bases are TGTGCCAGCAGTTACAGGGGCCATGGCTACACCTTC. Residues: CASSYRGHGYTF.

The J gene is TRBJ2-1, the V gene TRBV9; 12 nucleotides align to TRBD1. The CDR3 sequence is 19 residues long. After removal of 2 bases from V and 0 bases from J, the junction contained 9 bases not matched to a gene. Germline V lookup: CDR1 SGDLS, CDR2 YYNGEE. The CDR3 DNA is TGTGCCAGCAGCGTGGGGACAGGGGGCGACTTGAGCTCCTACAATGAGCAGTTCTTC. It yields the protein CASSVGTGGDLSSYNEQFF.

This clone was observed a single time. The chain couples TRBV7-9 to TRBJ1-6; possibly TRBD1 for D (5 bases). V was trimmed by 4 bases and J by 0 bases, leaving 16 bases between them. Germline V gene data show CDR1 as SEHNR and CDR2 as FQNEAQ (reference sequence). This CDR3 comprises 18 residues. CDR3 protein: CASSSTPAGSSYNSPLHF. The CDR3, as DNA: TGTGCCAGCAGCTCTACTCCCGCAGGGAGCTCCTATAATTCACCCCTCCACTTT. The variable domain in full, with the rest retrieved from reference TRBV7-9 and TRBJ1-6, is DTGVSQNPRHKITKRGQNVTFRCDPISEHNRLYWYRQTLGQGPEFLTYFQNEAQLEKSRLLSDRFSAERPKGSFSTLEIQRTEQGDSAMYLCASSSTPAGSSYNSPLHFGNGTRLTVT.

The chain links TRBV18 to TRBJ1-1; D is unclear. This CDR3 has 14 residues. Trimming stripped 8 bases from V and 5 bases from J, with 18 bases between. Germline lookup yields CDR1 KGHSH and CDR2 LQKENI. CDR3 nucleotide sequence: TGTGCCAGCCATCCCGGTCATTTGGGGACTGAAGCTTTCTTT. It encodes CASHPGHLGTEAFF.

The chain recombines TRBV7-2 with TRBJ2-2; TRBD1 agrees at 7 bases. CDR1 and CDR2 from the germline V gene are SGHTA and FQGNSA. The CDR3 has 16 amino acids. V trimming: 5 bases; J trimming: 2 bases; junction bases outside the gene matches: 8. CDR3 residues: CASSLRQGENTGELFF. CDR3 bases: TGTGCCAGCAGCCTCCGACAGGGTGAAAACACCGGGGAGCTGTTTTTT.

The table lists this clone with a count of one. The DNA for the CDR3 is TGCACCAGCAGCCCTGGGACAGGAAATCAGCCCCAGCATTTT. Protein product: CTSSPGTGNQPQHF. This chain uses TRBV1 with TRBJ1-5; the D call TRBD1 from the table was never checked on the DNA. TRBV1 is noted as a pseudogene. CDR3 length: 14 residues.

This clone was found once. V gene TRBV5-1 combines with J gene TRBJ2-5; 10 bases match TRBD1. CDR3 length equals 16 residues. Unmatched junction bases numbered 11, after V lost 3 bases and J lost 6 bases. The germline gives CDR1 SGHRS, CDR2 YFSETQ. CDR3: CASSSKDRGTFQTQYF. CDR3 coding DNA: TGCGCCAGCAGCTCAAAGGACAGGGGGACCTTTCAGACCCAGTACTTC.

In the case of this clone: Other DNA sequences in this specimen translate into the identical CDR3. The CDR3 reads CSVEWGLAGGLAGELFF. CDR3 bases: TGCAGCGTTGAATGGGGACTAGCGGGGGGTCTTGCCGGGGAGCTGTTTTTT. The genes are TRBV29-1 and TRBJ2-2; TRBD2 matches 15 bases. The CDR3 is 17 residues long. Germline CDR1 reads SQVTM; CDR2 reads ANQGSEA. The V gene end was trimmed by 2 bases and the J gene end by 6 bases; junction bases not matched to a gene: 7.

The chain combines TRBV7-3 with TRBJ1-2, with a tentative D call TRBD1 (5 bases). Germline assignment: CDR1 SGHTA and CDR2 FQGTGA. The ends were cut back, 0 bases at V and 6 bases at J, with 17 bases in the middle. The CDR3 extends over 16 amino acids. The CDR3 spells CASSLTPIRTGDGYTF. CDR3 sequence (DNA): TGTGCCAGCAGCTTAACCCCGATCAGGACGGGGGATGGCTACACCTTC.

This clone is a singleton in its sample. The chain uses TRBV6-5 and TRBJ1-1, with D possibly being TRBD1 (5 bases). The CDR3 is 14 amino acids. The germline V gene has CDR1 MNHEY and CDR2 SVGAGI. With 9 bases removed from V and 2 bases from J, the gap between germline ends came to 16 bases. The CDR3 spells CASTRDGLNTEAFF. The CDR3 nucleotides read TGTGCCAGTACCAGGGACGGTCTAAACACTGAAGCTTTCTTT.

A single count supports this clone. V is TRBV24-1 and J is TRBJ1-5; 10 bases map to TRBD1. The CDR3 has 16 amino acids. V lost 4 bases to trimming and J lost 1 base; unmatched junction nucleotides: 3. The V gene's germline CDR1 is KGHDR and CDR2 SFDVKD. The CDR3 sequence: CATSEGTGVSNQPQHF. The DNA of the CDR3 is TGTGCCACCAGTGAGGGGACAGGGGTAAGCAATCAGCCCCAGCATTTT.

V usage is TRBV28 and J usage is TRBJ1-1; tentatively, D is TRBD1 (5 bases). The CDR3 has 13 amino acids. CDR1 is MDHEN, CDR2 SYDVKM, per germline. The V end was cut by 6 bases, the J end by 1 base, with 9 bases between. The CDR3: CASRLDRNTEAFF. The CDR3 nucleotides are TGTGCCAGCAGGCTTGACAGGAACACTGAAGCTTTCTTT.

V usage is TRBV7-8 and J usage is TRBJ2-7; 7 bases map to TRBD1. Trimming cost V 10 bases and J 5 bases; bases outside gene matches: 11. The length of the CDR3 is 13 residues. Germline V gives CDR1 SGHVS, CDR2 FQNEAQ. The CDR3 loop is CATVGYRGHEQYF. The CDR3 DNA reads TGTGCCACCGTAGGATACAGGGGACACGAGCAGTACTTC.

This clone was detected once. The CDR3 bases are TGTGCCATCAGTGAATCCGGCCGGGACAGGGGGAGCTCCTACGAGCAGTACTTC. It codes for CAISESGRDRGSSYEQYF. The genes are TRBV10-3 and TRBJ2-7, with 11 bases lining up with TRBD1. The V segment lost 3 bases and the J segment 0 bases; nucleotides outside the gene matches: 10. Germline V gives CDR1 ENHRY, CDR2 SYGVKD. The CDR3 has 18 residues.

The V call is TRBV11-2, the J call TRBJ1-1, with D maybe TRBD1 (5 bases). The CDR3 has 12 amino acids. Looked up from germline, CDR1 is SGHAT and CDR2 is FQNNGV. Deletions cut 3 bases from V and 5 bases from J, with 7 bases between. The CDR3 loop reads CASSLGRTEAFF. CDR3 nucleotides: TGTGCCAGCAGCTTGGGGCGAACTGAAGCTTTCTTT. Looking up the rest from reference TRBV11-2 and TRBJ1-1 gives the full variable domain: EAGVAQSPRYKIIEKRQSVAFWCNPISGHATLYWYQQILGQGPKLLIQFQNNGVVDDSQLPKDRFSAERLKGVDSTLKIQPAKLEDSAVYLCASSLGRTEAFFGQGTRLTVV.

This clone is labeled medium-sized. This chain connects TRBV4-1 to TRBJ2-2, with 8 positions matching TRBD2. The V gene's germline CDR1 is MGHRA and CDR2 YSYEKL. Trimming took 4 bases from V and 4 from J; bases not matched to a gene: 8. CDR3 size: 16 residues. CDR3 loop: CASSPQGTRFTGELFF. CDR3 sequence (DNA): TGCGCCAGCAGCCCCCAGGGGACTAGGTTCACCGGGGAGCTGTTTTTT.

Turning to this clone: Compared with germline, one end of the junction differs, possibly owing to a read error. This rearrangement joins TRBV19 to TRBJ1-1; TRBD1 is a possible D gene (6 bases). The CDR3 length is 15 residues. Germline V lookup: CDR1 LNHDA, CDR2 SQIVND (reference sequence). CDR3 protein: CASSIDRGRNIEAFF. The CDR3 DNA follows: TGTGCCAGTAGTATAGACAGGGGAAGGAACATTGAAGCTTTCTTT.

V usage is TRBV6-5 and J usage is TRBJ1-5; 8 nucleotides agree with TRBD1. The CDR3 covers 14 residues. CDR1 is MNHEY and CDR2 is SVGAGI in the germline V gene. With 6 bases clipped from V and 0 bases from J, the junction kept 1 base outside the gene matches. CDR3 region: CASRQGASNQPQHF. The CDR3, as DNA: TGTGCCAGCAGGCAGGGGGCTAGCAATCAGCCCCAGCATTTT.

The chain recombines TRBV30 with TRBJ1-2, with 11 bases matching TRBD1. This CDR3 is built from 14 residues. V lost 3 bases to trimming and J lost 3 bases; unmatched junction nucleotides: 3. Germline loops: CDR1 GTSNPN, CDR2 SVGIG (reference sequence). The CDR3 here is CAWRRGQGDYGYTF. The CDR3 DNA is TGTGCCTGGAGAAGGGGACAGGGGGACTATGGCTACACCTTC.

This clone appeared once. The rearrangement links TRBV6-5 to TRBJ2-5; D may be TRBD1 (6 bases). V shed 0 bases and J shed 3 bases, with 14 bases lying between them. Germline CDR1 and CDR2: MNHEY and SVGAGI. The length of the CDR3 is 16 residues. The CDR3 DNA reads TGTGCCAGCAGTTACTCGATGGGGGCCGGTGAAGAGACCCAGTACTTC. Its translation: CASSYSMGAGEETQYF.

The chain carries TRBV18 and TRBJ2-3; TRBD2 is a possible D gene (5 bases). The germline V gene encodes CDR1 KGHSH and CDR2 LQKENI. This CDR3 has 15 residues. V lost 2 bases and J 5 bases, leaving 14 bases between the germline ends. The CDR3 loop reads CASSPDTGLIDTQYF. CDR3 sequence (DNA): TGTGCCAGCTCACCAGATACGGGGTTGATAGATACGCAGTATTTT.

The chain uses TRBV7-2 and TRBJ2-7, with TRBD1 matching 9 bases. Trimming removed 4 bases from V and 5 bases from J; junction bases left unmatched: 6. This CDR3 comprises 14 residues. Per germline, CDR1 SGHTA and CDR2 FQGNSA. The CDR3 here is CASSSGTGWNEQYF. DNA for the CDR3: TGTGCCAGCAGCTCCGGGACAGGGTGGAACGAGCAGTACTTC.